A selection of T cell receptor beta chains follows, all from one sample in a study of cytomegalovirus exposure and HLA in healthy donors. Profiling relied on immunoSEQ multiplex PCR, and the TCRdb table lists in-frame clones only, not all of them. This table has about 130,000 clones, about 91% appearing once. The sample comprised PBMCs. These TCRs come from a woman aged 18-30 years in good health and CMV-seropositive. Both conserved end residues are part of each CDR3. A D gene is named only where the DNA matches it firmly. Clone size is shown for a subset of rows, as once, few, many or a class of expanded clone.

-	TRBJ2-3	-	TRBV5-1	CASSLTPLSTQYF	TGCGCCAGCAGCTTGACGCCCCTGAGTACGCAGTATTTT
once	TRBJ2-5	TRBD1	TRBV5-1	CASSRTRTGAYFQETQYF	TGCGCCAGCAGCCGGACAAGGACAGGGGCCTATTTCCAAGAGACCCAGTACTTC
once	TRBJ2-1	-	TRBV2	CASSEAPRGEQFF	TGTGCCAGCAGTGAAGCCCCCAGGGGTGAGCAGTTCTTC
-	TRBJ2-7	-	TRBV27	CASSLSVDYSYEQYF	TGTGCCAGCAGTTTATCGGTGGACTACTCCTACGAGCAGTACTTC
-	TRBJ2-7	-	TRBV4-2	CASSQVGLQGEQYF	TGTGCCAGCAGCCAAGTAGGGCTGCAGGGCGAGCAGTACTTC
-	TRBJ1-3	-	TRBV15	CATNSADLGNTIYF	TGTGCCACCAACTCCGCCGATCTTGGAAACACCATATATTTT
-	TRBJ1-1	TRBD1	TRBV19	CASSMRDRMNTEAFF	TGTGCCAGTAGTATGCGGGACAGGATGAACACTGAAGCTTTCTTT
-	TRBJ1-6	-	TRBV6-5	CASSYGDSPLHF	TGTGCCAGCAGTTACGGAGATTCACCCCTCCACTTT
-	TRBJ1-5	TRBD1	TRBV28	CASSPTGPSNQPQHF	TGTGCCAGCAGTCCGACAGGGCCTAGCAATCAGCCCCAGCATTTT
-	TRBJ1-2	-	TRBV5-6	CASSPPRPGRYGYTF	TGTGCCAGCAGCCCCCCCCGCCCAGGGCGCTATGGCTACACCTTC
-	TRBJ1-2	-	TRBV2	CASSVQGNYGYTF	TGTGCCAGCAGTGTTCAGGGGAACTATGGCTACACCTTC
-	TRBJ2-2	TRBD1	TRBV2	CASSENPRDSKNTGELFF	TGTGCCAGCAGTGAAAACCCCAGGGACAGCAAGAACACCGGGGAGCTGTTTTTT
-	TRBJ1-5	TRBD1	TRBV29-1	CSVEDRGSNQPQHF	TGCAGCGTTGAGGACAGGGGAAGCAATCAGCCCCAGCATTTT
-	TRBJ1-3	-	TRBV6-5	CASIPQGAGNTIYF	TGTGCCAGCATCCCACAGGGAGCTGGAAACACCATATATTTT
-	TRBJ2-7	TRBD1	TRBV7-3	CASSPSRDRAYEQYF	TGTGCCAGCAGCCCCTCCCGGGACAGGGCCTACGAGCAGTACTTC
-	TRBJ1-1	TRBD1	TRBV30	CAWRIPADRGDTEAFF	TGTGCCTGGAGGATACCCGCGGACAGGGGGGACACTGAAGCTTTCTTT
-	TRBJ1-2	-	TRBV11-2	CASSVDRPELYGYTF	TGTGCCAGCAGCGTCGACAGGCCAGAACTCTATGGCTACACCTTC
-	TRBJ2-1	TRBD2	TRBV27	CASSFGLAGGWNEQFF	TGTGCCAGCAGTTTCGGACTAGCGGGGGGGTGGAATGAGCAGTTCTTC
-	TRBJ2-1	TRBD1	TRBV19	CASSIGDRYNEQFF	TGTGCCAGTAGTATAGGGGACAGATACAATGAGCAGTTCTTC
-	TRBJ1-2	TRBD1	TRBV7-9	CASSEPDRGRYGYTF	TGTGCCAGCAGCGAACCTGACAGGGGAAGGTATGGCTACACCTTC
-	TRBJ1-1	-	TRBV19	CASSITGNTEAFF	TGTGCCAGTAGTATTACGGGTAACACTGAAGCTTTCTTT
-	TRBJ1-2	-	TRBV27	CASSLSVDSTNYGYTF	TGTGCCAGCAGTTTATCGGTGGACAGTACTAACTATGGCTACACCTTC
-	TRBJ2-7	-	TRBV6-1	CASSVYTAYEQYF	TGTGCCAGCAGTGTATACACCGCCTACGAGCAGTACTTC
-	TRBJ1-4	TRBD1	TRBV4-2	CASSQADRGLEEKLFF	TGTGCCAGCAGCCAGGCGGACAGGGGGCTCGAGGAAAAACTGTTTTTT
-	TRBJ2-3	TRBD2	TRBV11-2	CASSPLGASGGGTQYF	TGTGCCAGCAGCCCACTTGGGGCTAGCGGGGGTGGTACGCAGTATTTT
-	TRBJ2-3	TRBD1	TRBV27	CASSLSGTGWDTQYF	TGTGCCAGCAGTTTATCGGGGACAGGATGGGATACGCAGTATTTT
-	TRBJ1-6	-	TRBV10-3	CAISEQASTSPLHF	TGTGCCATCAGTGAACAGGCATCGACTTCACCCCTCCACTTT
once	TRBJ1-1	-	TRBV29-1	CSVETPGYMNTEAFF	TGCAGCGTTGAGACCCCGGGGTACATGAACACTGAAGCTTTCTTT
-	TRBJ2-7	TRBD1	TRBV18	CASSPDQGAPLEQYF	TGTGCCAGCTCACCAGACCAGGGGGCGCCCCTCGAGCAGTACTTC
many	TRBJ2-7	-	TRBV4-3	CASSQDSSLSYEQYF	TGCGCCAGCAGCCAAGATTCTAGCCTATCCTACGAGCAGTACTTC
-	TRBJ2-7	-	TRBV7-2	CASSLNSDRPYEQYF	TGTGCCAGCAGCTTAAATAGCGACCGTCCCTACGAGCAGTACTTC
once	TRBJ2-1	-	TRBV21-1	CASSKAPYTGGEQFF	TGTGCCAGCAGCAAAGCGCCCTATACGGGTGGTGAGCAGTTCTTC
-	TRBJ2-5	-	TRBV7-2	CASSPGYQETQYF	TGTGCCAGCAGCCCCGGGTACCAAGAGACCCAGTACTTC
once	TRBJ1-5	TRBD1	TRBV27	CASSPGQADNQPQHF	TGTGCCAGCAGCCCGGGACAGGCGGACAATCAGCCCCAGCATTTT
-	TRBJ1-1	-	TRBV9	CASSGLVVGTEAFF	TGTGCCAGCAGCGGATTAGTGGTTGGCACTGAAGCTTTCTTT
-	TRBJ2-3	-	TRBV7-6	CASSFSGGLGRDTQYF	TGTGCCAGCAGCTTCTCGGGGGGCCTCGGAAGAGATACGCAGTATTTT
-	TRBJ2-1	-	TRBV5-6	CASSFSNEQFF	TGTGCCAGCAGCTTTAGTAATGAGCAGTTCTTC
-	TRBJ2-5	TRBD1	TRBV28	CASGQGGQETQYF	TGTGCCAGCGGACAGGGGGGACAAGAGACCCAGTACTTC
-	TRBJ2-2	-	TRBV11-2	CASTKTGKPGELFF	TGTGCCAGCACCAAAACAGGGAAGCCCGGGGAGCTGTTTTTT
once	TRBJ1-2	TRBD1	TRBV28	CASSMGQGAFAGYTF	TGTGCCAGCAGTATGGGACAGGGGGCTTTCGCTGGCTACACCTTC